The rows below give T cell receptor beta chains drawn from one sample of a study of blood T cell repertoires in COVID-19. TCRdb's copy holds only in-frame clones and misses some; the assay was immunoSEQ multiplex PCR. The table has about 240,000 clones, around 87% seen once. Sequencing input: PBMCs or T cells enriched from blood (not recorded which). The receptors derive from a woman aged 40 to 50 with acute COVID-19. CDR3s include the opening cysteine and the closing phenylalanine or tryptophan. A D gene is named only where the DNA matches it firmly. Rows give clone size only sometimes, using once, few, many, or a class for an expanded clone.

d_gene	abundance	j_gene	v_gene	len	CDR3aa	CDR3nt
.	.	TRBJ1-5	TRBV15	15	CATSKSGNSNQPQHF	TGTGCCACCAGCAAATCGGGAAATAGCAATCAGCCCCAGCATTTT
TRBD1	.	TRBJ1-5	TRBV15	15	CATSRATGINQPQHF	TGTGCCACCAGCAGGGCGACAGGGATCAATCAGCCCCAGCATTTT
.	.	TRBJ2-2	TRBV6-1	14	CASSELQVTGELFF	TGTGCCAGCAGTGAACTCCAGGTCACCGGGGAGCTGTTTTTT
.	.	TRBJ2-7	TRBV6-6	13	CASSTGGENEQYF	TGTGCCAGCAGTACAGGCGGGGAGAACGAGCAGTACTTC
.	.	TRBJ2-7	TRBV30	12	CAWDSESYEQYF	TGTGCCTGGGACTCGGAGAGTTACGAGCAGTACTTC
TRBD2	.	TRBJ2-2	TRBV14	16	CASSRLAGVGTGELFF	TGTGCCAGCAGCCGGCTAGCGGGAGTAGGAACCGGGGAGCTGTTTTTT
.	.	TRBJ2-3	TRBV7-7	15	CASSSTLEDTDTQYF	TGTGCTAGCAGCTCTACACTAGAGGACACAGATACGCAGTATTTT
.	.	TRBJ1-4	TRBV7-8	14	CASSNSATNEKLFF	TGTGCCAGCAGCAACAGTGCAACTAATGAAAAACTGTTTTTT
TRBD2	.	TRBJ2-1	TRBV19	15	CASSPWTSGSVEQFF	TGTGCCAGTAGTCCATGGACTAGCGGGAGTGTGGAGCAGTTCTTC
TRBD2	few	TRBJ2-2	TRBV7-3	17	CASSLIAGGPGTGELFF	TGTGCCAGCAGCTTAATAGCGGGAGGGCCGGGAACCGGGGAGCTGTTTTTT
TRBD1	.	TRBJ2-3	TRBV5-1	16	CASSYEGTENTDTQYF	TGCGCCAGCAGCTACGAAGGGACAGAGAACACAGATACGCAGTATTTT
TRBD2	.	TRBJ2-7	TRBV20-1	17	CSASLGSGRVFSYEQYF	TGCAGTGCTAGTCTGGGTAGCGGGAGGGTTTTCTCCTACGAGCAGTACTTC
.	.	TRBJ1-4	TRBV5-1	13	CASSLEPNEKLFF	TGCGCCAGCAGCTTGGAGCCTAATGAAAAACTGTTTTTT
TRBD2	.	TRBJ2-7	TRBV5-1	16	CASTEGRDSGSYEQYF	TGCGCCAGCACCGAAGGGAGGGACTCTGGTTCCTACGAGCAGTACTTC
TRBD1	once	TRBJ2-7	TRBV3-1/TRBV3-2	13	CASSQLDRVGTYF	TGTGCCAGCAGCCAACTGGACAGGGTAGGGACATACTTC
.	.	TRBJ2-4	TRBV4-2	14	CASSHTRQGDIQYF	TGTGCCAGCAGCCATACGCGCCAAGGGGACATTCAGTACTTC
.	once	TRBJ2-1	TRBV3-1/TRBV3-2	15	CASSQASSVYNEQFF	TGTGCCAGCAGCCAAGCGTCGAGCGTTTACAATGAGCAGTTCTTC
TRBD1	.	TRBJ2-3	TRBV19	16	CASTKTGTGGLDTQYF	TGTGCCAGTACCAAAACCGGGACAGGGGGCTTAGATACGCAGTATTTT
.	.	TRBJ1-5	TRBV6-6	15	CASSYNQGFNQPQHF	TGTGCCAGCAGTTACAACCAGGGTTTCAATCAGCCCCAGCATTTT
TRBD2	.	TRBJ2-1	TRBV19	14	CASSPQRENYEQFF	TGTGCCAGTTCCCCCCAGCGGGAGAACTATGAGCAGTTCTTC
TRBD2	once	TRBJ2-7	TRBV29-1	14	CSVASSGGSYEQYF	TGCAGCGTAGCGAGTAGCGGGGGTTCCTACGAGCAGTACTTC
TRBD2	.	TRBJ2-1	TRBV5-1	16	CASSGGLAHSYNEQFF	TGCGCCAGCAGCGGGGGACTAGCCCATTCCTACAATGAGCAGTTCTTC
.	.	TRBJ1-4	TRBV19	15	CASRARTDLKSKLFF	TGTGCCAGTAGGGCCCGGACTGATTTAAAGAGTAAACTGTTTTTT
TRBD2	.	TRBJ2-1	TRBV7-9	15	CASSLGTRTTNEQFF	TGTGCCAGCAGCTTGGGGACTAGAACCACTAATGAGCAGTTCTTC
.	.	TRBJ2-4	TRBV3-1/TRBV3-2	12	CASSPSRNIQYF	TGTGCCAGCAGCCCCAGTCGAAACATTCAGTACTTC
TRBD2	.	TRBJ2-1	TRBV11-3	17	CASSSELREGFLNEQFF	TGTGCCAGCAGCAGTGAACTACGGGAGGGCTTTCTCAATGAGCAGTTCTTC
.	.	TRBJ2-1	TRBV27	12	CASSLRGSEQFF	TGTGCCAGCAGTTTAAGGGGAAGTGAGCAGTTCTTC
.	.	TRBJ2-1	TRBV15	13	CATSSPTSGEQFF	TGTGCCACCAGCAGTCCGACATCAGGGGAGCAGTTCTTC
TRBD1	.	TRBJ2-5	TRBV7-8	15	CASSLVTGGVETQYF	TGTGCCAGCAGCTTAGTCACAGGGGGCGTGGAGACCCAGTACTTC
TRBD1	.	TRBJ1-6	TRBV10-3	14	CAISRDRNNSPLHF	TGTGCCATCAGTAGGGACAGGAATAATTCACCCCTCCACTTT
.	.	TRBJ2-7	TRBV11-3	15	CASSLPGTGSYEQYF	TGTGCCAGCAGCTTACCTGGGACCGGGAGCTACGAGCAGTACTTC
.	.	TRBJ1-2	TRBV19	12	CASSIPGYGYTF	TGTGCCAGTAGTATTCCGGGCTATGGCTACACCTTC
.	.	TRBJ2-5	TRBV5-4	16	CASSPGGTVGQETQYF	TGTGCCAGCAGCCCGGGGGGGACAGTCGGTCAAGAGACCCAGTACTTC
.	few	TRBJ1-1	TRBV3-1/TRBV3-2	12	CASSRYSSEAFF	TGTGCCAGCAGCCGCTACAGCTCTGAAGCTTTCTTT
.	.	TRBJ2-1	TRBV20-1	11	CSAPRANEQFF	TGCAGTGCTCCGAGGGCCAATGAGCAGTTCTTC
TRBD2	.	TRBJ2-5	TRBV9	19	CASSVGPGLAGDVQETQYF	TGTGCCAGCAGCGTAGGACCGGGTCTAGCGGGAGATGTGCAAGAGACCCAGTACTTC
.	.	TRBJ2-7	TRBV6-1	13	CASRPGGNYEQYF	TGTGCCAGCAGGCCCGGCGGGAACTACGAGCAGTACTTC
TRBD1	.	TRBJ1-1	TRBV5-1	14	CASSLGRDRDSAFF	TGCGCCAGCAGCTTAGGCCGGGACAGGGACTCGGCTTTCTTT
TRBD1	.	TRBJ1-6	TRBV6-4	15	CASRRTGTGDQSLHF	TGTGCCAGCAGACGAACCGGGACAGGGGACCAGTCCCTCCACTTT
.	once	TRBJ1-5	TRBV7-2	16	CASSLVWQGLDQPQHF	TGTGCCAGCAGCTTAGTGTGGCAGGGGCTCGATCAGCCCCAGCATTTT
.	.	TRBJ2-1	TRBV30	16	CAWSVAVADAYNEQFF	TGTGCCTGGAGTGTCGCGGTAGCGGACGCCTACAATGAGCAGTTCTTC
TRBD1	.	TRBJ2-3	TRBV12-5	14	CASALLQGVDTQYF	TGTGCTAGTGCCCTTCTGCAGGGGGTGGATACGCAGTATTTT
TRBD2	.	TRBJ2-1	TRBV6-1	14	CASSEREGRNEQFF	TGTGCCAGCAGTGAGCGGGAGGGCCGAAATGAGCAGTTCTTC
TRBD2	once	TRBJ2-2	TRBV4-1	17	CASSQEPWGGNTGELFF	TGCGCCAGCAGCCAAGAACCTTGGGGGGGAAACACCGGGGAGCTGTTTTTT
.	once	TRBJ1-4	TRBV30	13	CAWGRSANEKLFF	TGTGCCTGGGGCCGTTCAGCTAATGAAAAACTGTTTTTT
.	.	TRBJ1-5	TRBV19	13	CASSILGGQPQHF	TGTGCCAGTAGTATACTTGGCGGCCAGCCCCAGCATTTT
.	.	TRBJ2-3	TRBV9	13	CASSGSWGVTQYF	TGTGCCAGCAGCGGGAGTTGGGGCGTAACGCAGTATTTT
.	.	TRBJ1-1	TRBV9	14	CASSPKTVNTEAFF	TGTGCCAGCAGCCCAAAGACAGTGAACACTGAAGCTTTCTTT
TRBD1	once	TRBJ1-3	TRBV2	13	CASTTGVGNTIYF	TGTGCCAGCACGACAGGGGTAGGAAACACCATATATTTT
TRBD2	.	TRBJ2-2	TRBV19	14	CASGSGSRTGELFF	TGTGCCAGTGGTAGCGGGAGTCGGACCGGGGAGCTGTTTTTT
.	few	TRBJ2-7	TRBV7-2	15	CASSLEPGVGYEQYF	TGTGCCAGCAGCTTAGAACCAGGGGTGGGCTACGAGCAGTACTTC
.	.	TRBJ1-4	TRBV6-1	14	CASSETGADEKLFF	TGTGCCAGCAGTGAGACAGGTGCCGATGAAAAACTGTTTTTT
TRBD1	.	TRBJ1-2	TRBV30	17	CAWKGGGQGVFGYGYTF	TGTGCCTGGAAAGGGGGGGGACAGGGAGTTTTTGGCTATGGCTACACCTTC